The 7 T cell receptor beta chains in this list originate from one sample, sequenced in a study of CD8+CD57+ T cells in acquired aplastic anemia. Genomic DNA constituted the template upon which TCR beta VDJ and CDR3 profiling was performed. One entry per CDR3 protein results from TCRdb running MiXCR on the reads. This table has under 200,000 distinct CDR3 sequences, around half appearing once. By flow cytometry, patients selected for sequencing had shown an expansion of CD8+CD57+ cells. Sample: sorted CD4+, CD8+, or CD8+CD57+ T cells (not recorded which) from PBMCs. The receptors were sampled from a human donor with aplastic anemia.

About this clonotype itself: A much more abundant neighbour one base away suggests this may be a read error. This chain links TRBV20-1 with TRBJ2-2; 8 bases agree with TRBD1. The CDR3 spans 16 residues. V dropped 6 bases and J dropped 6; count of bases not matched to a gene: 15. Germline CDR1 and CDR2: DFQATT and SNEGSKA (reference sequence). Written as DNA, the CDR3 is TGCAGTGCCCTGACAGGGGTACCGACCGACGCCGGGGAGCTGTTTTTT. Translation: CSALTGVPTDAGELFF.

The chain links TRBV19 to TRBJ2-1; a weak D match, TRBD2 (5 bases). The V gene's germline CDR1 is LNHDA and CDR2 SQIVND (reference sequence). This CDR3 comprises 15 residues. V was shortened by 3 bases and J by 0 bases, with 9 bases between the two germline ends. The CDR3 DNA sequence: TGTGCCAGTAGTATCGGGGATAGCTCCTACAATGAGCAGTTCTTC. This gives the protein CASSIGDSSYNEQFF.

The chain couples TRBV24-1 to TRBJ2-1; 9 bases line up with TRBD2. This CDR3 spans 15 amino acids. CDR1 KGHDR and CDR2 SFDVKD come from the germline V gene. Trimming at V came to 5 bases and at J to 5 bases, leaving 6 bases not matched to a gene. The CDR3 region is CATSASLAGHNEQFF. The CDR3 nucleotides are TGTGCCACCAGTGCTAGCCTAGCGGGGCACAATGAGCAGTTCTTC.

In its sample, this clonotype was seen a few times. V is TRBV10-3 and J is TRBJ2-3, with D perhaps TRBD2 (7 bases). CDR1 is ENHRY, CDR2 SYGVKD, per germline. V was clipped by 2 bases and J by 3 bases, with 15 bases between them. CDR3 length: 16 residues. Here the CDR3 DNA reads TGTGCCATCAGTGAGGGGGCACGGGGGGCAACAGATACGCAGTATTTT. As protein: CAISEGARGATDTQYF.

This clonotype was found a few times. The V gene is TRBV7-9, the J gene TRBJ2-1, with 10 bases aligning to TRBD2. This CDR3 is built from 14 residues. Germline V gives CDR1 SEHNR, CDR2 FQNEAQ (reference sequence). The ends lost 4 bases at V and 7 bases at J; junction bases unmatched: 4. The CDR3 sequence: CASSSASGGNEQFF. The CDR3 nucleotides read TGTGCCAGCAGCTCCGCTAGCGGGGGTAATGAGCAGTTCTTC.

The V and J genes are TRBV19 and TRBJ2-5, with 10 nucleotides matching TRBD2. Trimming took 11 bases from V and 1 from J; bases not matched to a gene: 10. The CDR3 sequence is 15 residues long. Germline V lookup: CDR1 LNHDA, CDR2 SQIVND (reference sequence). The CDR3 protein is CAGEQLAGFQETQYF. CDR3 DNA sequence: TGTGCCGGAGAGCAACTAGCGGGGTTCCAAGAGACCCAGTACTTC.

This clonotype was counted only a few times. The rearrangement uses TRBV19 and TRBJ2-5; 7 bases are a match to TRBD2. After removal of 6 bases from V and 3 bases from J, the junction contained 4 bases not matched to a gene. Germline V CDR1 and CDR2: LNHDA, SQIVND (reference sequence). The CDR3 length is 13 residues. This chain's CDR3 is CASRARGEETQYF. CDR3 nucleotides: TGTGCCAGTAGAGCACGGGGGGAAGAGACCCAGTACTTC.